One and the same sample provided the 10 T cell receptor beta chains below, sequenced in a study of blood T cell repertoires in COVID-19. The table came from immunoSEQ multiplex PCR; TCRdb's copy has only in-frame clones and leaves some out. Here the sample spans 200,000 to 250,000 clones, 81% being singletons. Sequencing used peripheral blood. These receptors were taken from a woman of 80 years or more with COVID-19, enrolled during active disease.

This clone was counted once. This rearrangement joins TRBV2 to TRBJ1-1; D is possibly TRBD1 (5 bases). Trimming shortened V by 8 bases and J by 4 bases, and 17 bases separated the two germline ends. The CDR3 runs 14 residues. Germline V gene sequence: CDR1 SNHLY, CDR2 FYNNEI. CDR3 DNA: TGTGCCAGCCCCTATGGGGCCTCCCGCACTGAAGCTTTCTTT. Encoded protein: CASPYGASRTEAFF.

The chain couples TRBV5-4 to TRBJ1-3; D gene uncertain. The CDR3 sequence is 17 residues long. Trimming stripped 3 bases from V and 0 bases from J, with 16 bases between. Per germline, CDR1 SGHNT and CDR2 YYREEE (reference sequence). The CDR3 DNA follows: TGTGCCAGCAGCTCCTCGCGGCTTGAGAGCTCTGGAAACACCATATATTTT. This sequence encodes CASSSSRLESSGNTIYF.

J is TRBJ1-2 and V is TRBV27; 11 bases match TRBD1. The germline V gene encodes CDR1 MNHEY and CDR2 SMNVEV (reference sequence). The trim removed 5 bases at V and 4 bases at J, leaving 18 bases unmatched. This CDR3 has 19 amino acids. The CDR3 is CASSPSPGTGGTPRYGYTF. CDR3 nucleotide sequence: TGTGCCAGCAGTCCATCTCCCGGGACAGGGGGTACACCCCGCTATGGCTACACCTTC.

This clone was seen just once. The chain joins TRBV3-1 (or the pseudogene TRBV3-2) to TRBJ2-3; tentative D call: TRBD2 (6 bases). Germline CDR1 is LGHDT and CDR2 is YNNKEL (reference sequence). The CDR3 sequence is 16 residues long. Trimming stripped 0 bases from V and 2 bases from J, with 12 bases between. CDR3 nucleotide sequence: TGTGCCAGCAGCCAAGAGGGTAGCGGCTACACAGATACGCAGTATTTT. Translating gives CASSQEGSGYTDTQYF.

V is TRBV5-1 and J is TRBJ1-2, with TRBD1 identical over 9 bases. Unmatched junction bases numbered 4, after V lost 0 bases and J lost 4 bases. The CDR3 has 15 residues. CDR1 SGHRS and CDR2 YFSETQ come from the germline V gene. The CDR3 spells CASSLETGGSYGYTF. The CDR3 DNA reads as TGCGCCAGCAGCTTGGAAACAGGGGGCTCCTATGGCTACACCTTC.

The gene calls are TRBV20-1 and TRBJ2-7; tentative D call: TRBD1 (5 bases). From germline, CDR1 is DFQATT and CDR2 SNEGSKA (reference sequence). V lost 3 bases and J lost 2, with 14 bases in between. CDR3 length: 14 amino acids. CDR3 protein: CSASPATGTYEQYF. As DNA, the CDR3 is TGCAGTGCTAGTCCAGCTACAGGCACCTACGAGCAGTACTTC.

The DNA for the CDR3 is TGTGCCAGCAGTTTAGGGGGCAAAGGACCTCCTTCGCAGCCCCAGCATTTT. Protein: CASSLGGKGPPSQPQHF. This sequence joins TRBV27 and TRBJ1-5; weak D call: TRBD1 (6 bases). CDR3 size: 17 residues. Trimming removed 2 bases from V and 7 bases from J, with 21 bases in between. Germline lookup yields CDR1 MNHEY and CDR2 SMNVEV (reference sequence).

The rearrangement joins TRBV19 to TRBJ1-5; no firm D call. The CDR3 is 15 residues long. V was clipped by 7 bases and J by 0 bases, with 13 bases between them. From germline, CDR1 is LNHDA and CDR2 SQIVND (reference sequence). The CDR3 bases are TGTGCCAGTACCAAAGGAGGCTATAGCAATCAGCCCCAGCATTTT. Protein: CASTKGGYSNQPQHF.

This sequence joins TRBV6-5 and TRBJ1-1, with 7 bases identical to TRBD1. J gave up 8 bases and V 0 bases, and 3 bases lay outside the gene matches. The CDR3 has 13 residues. Germline CDR1 is MNHEY and CDR2 is SVGAGI. CDR3 in amino acids: CASSYSETGEAFF. DNA of the CDR3: TGTGCCAGCAGTTACTCGGAGACAGGGGAAGCTTTCTTT.

Comment on this clone: A much larger clone lies a single base off, so this may be a read error. This chain joins TRBV11-2 and TRBJ1-2, with 10 nucleotides matching TRBD1. CDR3 length: 14 residues. Looked up from germline, CDR1 is SGHAT and CDR2 is FQNNGV. V lost 4 bases to trimming and J lost 4 bases; unmatched junction nucleotides: 3. This CDR3 reads CASSSTGGSYGYTF. CDR3 sequence (DNA): TGTGCCAGCAGCTCGACAGGGGGCTCCTATGGCTACACCTTC.